The TCR beta chain under discussion was sequenced for a study of blood T cell repertoires in COVID-19. As for the study in general: COVID-19 samples, acute and convalescent, were from the United States, Italy and Spain. T cells, B-cell-depleted T cells, or PBMCs supplied cDNA or gDNA.

Authors' analysis steps: Scientists estimated how many nucleated cells there were by amplifying reference gene primers. Some clones are missing from TCRdb's copy, which holds only in-frame ones; the method was immunoSEQ multiplex PCR. For V, J and clone size, that table is used; D and trimming come from the DNA. The sample consists of 55,000 or so clones, 65% to 90% of them appearing once. The V gene's germline CDR1 is MDHEN and CDR2 SYDVKM. With 6 bases removed from V and 7 bases from J, the gap between germline ends came to 12 bases. The length of the CDR3 is 12 residues. The sample comprised peripheral blood. The rearrangement joins TRBV28 to TRBJ2-5; weak D call: TRBD2 (6 bases). The source is a human donor in a cohort sampled during active COVID-19. The CDR3 DNA follows: TGTGCCAGCAGGGGGACTGACAGGACCCAGTACTTC. Its protein is CASRGTDRTQYF. The variable domain in full, with the rest retrieved from reference TRBV28 and TRBJ2-5, is DVKVTQSSRYLVKRTGEKVFLECVQDMDHENMFWYRQDPGLGLRLIYFSYDVKMKEKGDIPEGYSVSREKKERFSLILESASTNQTSMYLCASRGTDRTQYFGPGTRLLVL.